One T cell receptor beta chain is described in this entry. Antigen: not known. From germline, CDR1 is SGHVS and CDR2 FNYEAQ. V lost 5 bases and J lost 2, with 9 bases in between. The CDR3 totals 13 residues. 5'-RACE, quantitative and with molecular barcodes, yielded the TCR beta libraries. One entry per CDR3 protein results from TCRdb running MiXCR on the 5' RACE reads. The table lists over 200,000 distinct CDR3 sequences, about a sixth of them singletons. The sample belongs to a study of CD8 T cells in ankylosing spondylitis. Findings and limits, study-wide: Several highly homologous variants made up a TCR beta motif, and this motif appeared characteristic of ankylosing spondylitis blood.

What was sequenced was blood, either unsorted or a sorted T cell fraction (not recorded which). The chain recombines TRBV7-6 with TRBJ1-1, with D unresolved. The TCR was taken from a male donor with ankylosing spondylitis. The CDR3 nucleotides are TGTGCCAGCAGCGCCGCACTAAACACTGAAGCTTTCTTT. Translated: CASSAALNTEAFF.